These 19 T cell receptor beta chains came from one sample sequenced in a study of Graves' ophthalmopathy and Graves' hyperthyroidism. RNA transcripts were the source from which TCR beta CDR3 regions were amplified. The workflow started with a first-round RT-PCR run with HTBI primers and then moved on to a second-round multiplex PCR. TCRdb processed the multiplex PCR reads anew with MiXCR; each CDR3 protein has one entry. Of 300,000 to 400,000 distinct CDR3 sequences in the sample, about a sixth are singletons; the top ten hold 2.4%. Sequencing was performed on peripheral blood. These receptors were taken from an adult woman with stable Graves' hyperthyroidism.

This clonotype appeared once. The V call is TRBV6-1, the J call TRBJ2-5; TRBD1 matches at 10 bases. V was pared by 10 bases and J by 5 bases, with 7 bases of the junction left unmatched. Germline V gives CDR1 MNHNS, CDR2 SASEGT. The CDR3 loop spans 13 amino acids. This CDR3 reads CATRDRGLETQYF. CDR3 nucleotide sequence: TGTGCCACCCGGGACAGGGGTTTGGAGACCCAGTACTTC.

This clonotype was found many times. The chain combines TRBV6-5 with TRBJ2-7; 8 nucleotides line up with TRBD2. The ends lost 4 bases at V and 2 bases at J; junction bases unmatched: 4. The CDR3 has 14 residues. Germline loops: CDR1 MNHEY, CDR2 SVGAGI. The CDR3 spells CASSLIAGPYEQYF. The CDR3 DNA follows: TGTGCCAGCAGTTTAATAGCGGGGCCCTACGAGCAGTACTTC.

The V gene is TRBV6-1, the J gene TRBJ1-2, with D possibly matching TRBD1 (5 bases). The germline V and J ends were trimmed by 6 bases and 3 bases, with 17 bases remaining between them. Germline CDR1 reads MNHNS; CDR2 reads SASEGT. The CDR3 has 15 residues. The CDR3 DNA sequence: TGTGCCAGCAGGCCGACGGGGGGTGACTACTATGGCTACACCTTC. Its protein product is CASRPTGGDYYGYTF.

This clonotype was counted many times. J is TRBJ1-6 and V is TRBV3-1; D uncertain. Germline lookup yields CDR1 LGHDT and CDR2 YNNKEL (reference sequence). The V gene lost 0 bases and the J gene lost 5 bases, with 11 bases spanning the gap. The CDR3 spans 16 residues. As DNA, the CDR3 is TGTGCCAGCAGCCAAGAAGGGATCCTGAATAATTCACCCCTCCACTTT. Protein product: CASSQEGILNNSPLHF. Based on the CDR3 plus reference TRBV3-1 and TRBJ1-6, the full variable domain is DTAVSQTPKYLVTQMGNDKSIKCEQNLGHDTMYWYKQDSKKFLKIMFSYNNKELIINETVPNRFSPKSPDKAHLNLHINSLELGDSAVYFCASSQEGILNNSPLHFGNGTRLTVT.

Many counts were recorded for this clonotype. The chain uses TRBV28 and TRBJ2-7, with D uncertain. CDR3 length: 14 amino acids. Germline values: CDR1 MDHEN, CDR2 SYDVKM. Trimming took 3 bases from V and 5 from J, leaving 14 bases between them. The CDR3 reads CASSLRRQGHEQYF. The CDR3, as DNA: TGTGCCAGCAGTTTGCGACGCCAAGGCCACGAGCAGTACTTC.

The chain employs TRBV28 and TRBJ1-2; D gene uncertain. V shed 2 bases and J shed 7 bases, with 17 bases lying between them. CDR3 size: 15 residues. Germline V lookup: CDR1 MDHEN, CDR2 SYDVKM. For the CDR3, the DNA is TGTGCCAGCAGTTTAAGCCCCTGGGCGGGCGTTGGCTACACCTTC. Its translation is CASSLSPWAGVGYTF.

For this clonotype: It may be a read error: a sequence one base away is much more abundant. The rearrangement links TRBV18 to TRBJ2-4; D not resolved. The CDR3 totals 13 residues. Germline CDR1 and CDR2: KGHSH and LQKENI. Trimming left V 7 bases short and J 5 bases short, with 12 bases between. CDR3 in amino acids: CASLPTTENIQYF. In nucleotides, the CDR3 is TGTGCCAGCTTACCGACCACCGAAAACATTCAGTACTTC.

This clonotype has just a few counts. The chain has TRBV20-1 and TRBJ2-7; a weak D match, TRBD2 (7 bases). Germline lookup yields CDR1 DFQATT and CDR2 SNEGSKA (reference sequence). The CDR3 runs 15 residues. V shed 6 bases and J shed 4 bases, with 22 bases lying between them. For the CDR3, the DNA is TGCAGTGCCCCAAGGGGGGGCGCTGAGGTTTACGAGCAGTACTTC. It yields the protein CSAPRGGAEVYEQYF.

This clonotype occurred many times. The chain joins TRBV27 to TRBJ1-6, with 9 positions matching TRBD1. The CDR3 extends over 15 amino acids. Germline V gives CDR1 MNHEY, CDR2 SMNVEV (reference sequence). Unmatched junction bases numbered 8, after V lost 4 bases and J lost 10 bases. CDR3 sequence: CASSSSGTGKSPLHF. The CDR3 DNA sequence: TGTGCCAGCAGTTCCTCCGGGACAGGGAAGTCACCCCTCCACTTT.

The rearrangement links TRBV30 to TRBJ1-1; possibly TRBD1 for D (5 bases). Germline CDR1 reads GTSNPN; CDR2 reads SVGIG (reference sequence). The CDR3 spans 13 residues. Between the trimmed V and J ends, which lost 3 bases and 7 bases, there was a span of 15 bases. CDR3 residues: CAWSPGTHGEAFF. Written as DNA, the CDR3 is TGTGCCTGGAGCCCTGGGACCCATGGTGAAGCTTTCTTT. Full variable domain (rest looked up from reference TRBV30 and TRBJ1-1): SQTIHQWPATLVQPVGSPLSLECTVEGTSNPNLYWYRQAAGRGLQLLFYSVGIGQISSEVPQNLSASRPQDRQFILSSKKLLLSDSGFYLCAWSPGTHGEAFFGQGTRLTVV.

This clonotype showed up many times. The CDR3 is CASSLALRGGLYEQYF. The CDR3 DNA follows: TGTGCCAGCAGCTTAGCATTGCGGGGAGGGCTCTACGAGCAGTACTTC. The chain employs TRBV11-1 and TRBJ2-7; 7 bases fit TRBD2. The V segment lost 0 bases and the J segment 3 bases; nucleotides outside the gene matches: 8. From germline, CDR1 is SGHAT and CDR2 FQDESV (reference sequence). The CDR3 is 16 amino acids. Variable domain in full (rest from reference TRBV11-1 and TRBJ2-7): EAEVAQSPRYKITEKSQAVAFWCDPISGHATLYWYRQILGQGPELLVQFQDESVVDDSQLPKDRFSAERLKGVDSTLKIQPAELGDSAMYLCASSLALRGGLYEQYFGPGTRLTVT.

This clonotype turned up a few times. The chain is built from TRBV7-9 and TRBJ2-5; D may be TRBD1 (5 bases). This CDR3 spans 16 amino acids. Per the germline V gene, CDR1 is SEHNR and CDR2 is FQNEAQ (reference sequence). The germline V and J ends were trimmed by 4 bases and 4 bases, with 19 bases remaining between them. CDR3 in amino acids: CASSSAFRVIGETQYF. DNA for the CDR3: TGTGCCAGCAGCTCTGCTTTCAGGGTAATAGGAGAGACCCAGTACTTC.

This clonotype was counted at least ten times. The J gene is TRBJ1-2, the V gene TRBV29-1, with 9 nucleotides matching TRBD1. This CDR3 is built from 11 residues. The V and J ends lost 3 bases and 10 bases, in that order; junction bases with no gene match: 3. The germline V gene has CDR1 SQVTM and CDR2 ANQGSEA. CDR3 amino acids: CSVEDRGVYTF. CDR3 in DNA: TGCAGCGTTGAGGACAGGGGAGTCTACACCTTC. Complete variable domain (other parts from reference TRBV29-1 and TRBJ1-2): SAVISQKPSRDICQRGTSLTIQCQVDSQVTMMFWYRQQPGQSLTLIATANQGSEATYESGFVIDKFPISRPNLTFSTLTVSNMSPEDSSIYLCSVEDRGVYTFGSGTRLTVV.

This clonotype was seen at least ten times. The V gene is TRBV30, the J gene TRBJ2-7, with 15 bases identical to TRBD2. Trimming cost V 3 bases and J 3 bases; bases outside gene matches: 12. This CDR3 is 18 amino acids long. CDR1 and CDR2 from the germline V gene are GTSNPN and SVGIG (reference sequence). CDR3 loop: CAWRRPGLAGGRSYEQYF. The CDR3 DNA follows: TGTGCCTGGAGGCGACCCGGACTAGCGGGAGGGAGAAGCTACGAGCAGTACTTC.

V and J are TRBV6-1 and TRBJ1-1, with 7 bases that match TRBD1. Unmatched junction bases numbered 7, after V lost 5 bases and J lost 4 bases. CDR1 and CDR2 (germline): MNHNS, SASEGT. This CDR3 has 14 residues. Here the CDR3 reads CASSLTGEGTEAFF. The CDR3 bases are TGTGCCAGCAGTCTCACAGGGGAGGGCACTGAAGCTTTCTTT.

This clonotype was recorded many times. The chain couples TRBV11-2 to TRBJ1-6; D is ambiguous. Germline lookup yields CDR1 SGHAT and CDR2 FQNNGV. Trimming took off 5 bases at V and 0 bases at J, with 11 bases between the two ends. There are 16 residues in the CDR3. The CDR3 DNA reads as TGTGCCAGCAGCAATTCAAAAAGCTCCTATAATTCACCCCTCCACTTT. Translation: CASSNSKSSYNSPLHF.

The table lists this clonotype with a few counts. The rearrangement joins TRBV4-1 to TRBJ2-7, with 9 bases identical to TRBD1. Germline V CDR1 and CDR2: MGHRA, YSYEKL. The V gene end was trimmed by 3 bases and the J gene end by 6 bases; junction bases not matched to a gene: 9. CDR3 length: 15 residues. For the CDR3, the DNA is TGCGCCAGCAGCCAGGATCGAGGGACAGGGTCCGAGCAGTACTTC. This encodes CASSQDRGTGSEQYF.

This clonotype was observed many times. This sequence joins TRBV11-2 and TRBJ2-4; D assignment may be TRBD1 or TRBD2 (5 bases each). This CDR3 has 14 amino acids. The V end lost 6 bases, the J end lost 0 bases, and 9 bases lay between the germline ends. Looked up from germline, CDR1 is SGHAT and CDR2 is FQNNGV. The CDR3 reads CASRGDTAKNIQYF. CDR3 DNA sequence: TGTGCCAGCAGGGGGGATACAGCCAAAAACATTCAGTACTTC.

This sequence joins TRBV5-1 and TRBJ2-5; D assignment may be TRBD1 or TRBD2 (5 bases each). The CDR3 has 15 residues. Germline-derived CDR1 and CDR2 are SGHRS and YFSETQ. V lost 2 bases to trimming and J lost 1 base, with 12 bases between them. The DNA of the CDR3 is TGCGCCAGCAGCTTAGAATACGGGACCCAAGAGACCCAGTACTTC. It yields the protein CASSLEYGTQETQYF.